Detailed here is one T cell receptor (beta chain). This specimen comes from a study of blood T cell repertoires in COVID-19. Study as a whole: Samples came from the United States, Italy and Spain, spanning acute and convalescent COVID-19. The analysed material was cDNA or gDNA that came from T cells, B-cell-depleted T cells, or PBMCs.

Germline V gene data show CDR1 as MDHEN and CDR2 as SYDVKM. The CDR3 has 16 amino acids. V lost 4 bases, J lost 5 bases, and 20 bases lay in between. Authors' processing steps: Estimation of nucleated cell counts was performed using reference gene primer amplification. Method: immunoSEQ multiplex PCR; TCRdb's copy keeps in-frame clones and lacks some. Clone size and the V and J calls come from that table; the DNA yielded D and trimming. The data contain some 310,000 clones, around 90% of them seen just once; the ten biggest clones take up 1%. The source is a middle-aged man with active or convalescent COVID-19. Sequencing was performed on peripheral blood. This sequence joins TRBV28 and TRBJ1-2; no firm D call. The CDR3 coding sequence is TGTGCCAGCAGTTCGTCGAGCGTCGAGGGTTCATATGGCTACACCTTC. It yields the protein CASSSSSVEGSYGYTF.